These T cell receptor beta chains were read from a single sample in a study of blood T cell repertoires in COVID-19. Clones were read by immunoSEQ multiplex PCR, and TCRdb kept only the in-frame ones, dropping some. Of about 190,000 clones in the sample, around 90% were seen once. Sequencing was done on a sample of peripheral blood. All receptors derive from a man aged 45-60 years with acute or convalescent COVID-19. The CDR3 runs from the conserved cysteine through the conserved F or W. Each record gives: V gene, J gene, CDR3 length, clone size, D gene, CDR3 DNA, CDR3 protein. A D gene is named only where the DNA matches it firmly. Some rows mark clone size as missing; the rest say once, few, many or name a class of expanded clone.

TRBV6-5	TRBJ2-7	14	NA	TRBD1	TGTGCCAGCAGGTACAGGGGTTCTTTCGGCGAGCAGTACTTC	CASRYRGSFGEQYF
TRBV7-2	TRBJ1-2	15	NA	NA	TGTGCCAGCAGCTTAAAAGGGGGTGGCCTCTATGGCTACACCTTC	CASSLKGGGLYGYTF
TRBV28	TRBJ2-4	17	NA	TRBD2	TGTGCCAGCAGTTTATTTGCTAGCGGGAGGGATACGAACATTCAGTACTTC	CASSLFASGRDTNIQYF
TRBV27	TRBJ2-1	15	NA	NA	TGTGCCAGCAGCCCCGGGACAATCTCCTACAATGAGCAGTTCTTC	CASSPGTISYNEQFF
TRBV7-2	TRBJ2-2	15	NA	TRBD2	TGTGCCAGCAGCTTTGGTAGCGGGGGTACCGGGGAGCTGTTTTTT	CASSFGSGGTGELFF
TRBV7-3	TRBJ2-2	16	NA	TRBD1	TGTGCCAGCAGCACGCCGGGACAGGTGAACACCGGGGAGCTGTTTTTT	CASSTPGQVNTGELFF
TRBV10-3	TRBJ2-5	16	NA	TRBD1	TGTGCCATCAGTGAAGTCCCGGGACAGGGGGAAGAGACCCAGTACTTC	CAISEVPGQGEETQYF
TRBV7-9	TRBJ2-1	11	NA	NA	TGTGCCAGCCGTACCTACAATGAGCAGTTCTTC	CASRTYNEQFF
TRBV5-3	TRBJ1-5	19	NA	NA	TGTGCCAGAAGCTTGAACTTCCATAGGGGCCCCATAAACAATCAGCCCCAGCATTTT	CARSLNFHRGPINNQPQHF
TRBV7-8	TRBJ1-2	14	NA	TRBD1	TGTGCCAGCAGCTCCGGACAGGGACTGTATGGCTACACCTTC	CASSSGQGLYGYTF
TRBV21-1	TRBJ1-5	14	NA	NA	TGTGCCAGCAGCTCGGATGGGACAAATCAGCCCCAGCATTTT	CASSSDGTNQPQHF
TRBV19	TRBJ2-5	15	once	NA	TGTGCCAGTAGTGTCTATCACAGGGACCAAGAGACCCAGTACTTC	CASSVYHRDQETQYF
TRBV19	TRBJ1-5	16	once	NA	TGTGCCAGTAGTAAACGACAGGAGTATAGCAATCAGCCCCAGCATTTT	CASSKRQEYSNQPQHF
TRBV6-2/TRBV6-3	TRBJ1-1	12	NA	NA	TGTGCCAGCAGTTTCAGGGCCACTGAAGCTTTCTTT	CASSFRATEAFF
TRBV7-8	TRBJ1-1	18	NA	NA	TGTGCCAGCAGCTTAGGAGCCGGGGGGAATTTTAGGAACACTGAAGCTTTCTTT	CASSLGAGGNFRNTEAFF